A selection of T cell receptor beta chains follows, all from one sample in a study of shared clonotypes between healthy human individuals. The assay was immunoSEQ multiplex PCR, and TCRdb's table has in-frame clones only and misses some. The sample carries about a million clones, 75% recorded once. Material for sequencing was memory CD4+ T cells sorted from blood. These receptors all come from a man between 18 and 29 years old in good health. CDR3s include the opening cysteine and the closing phenylalanine or tryptophan. A D gene is named only where the DNA matches it firmly. Clone size appears in some rows only: once, few, many, or a class for an expanded clone.

d_call j_call clone_size v_call cdr3_aa cdr3_nt
NA TRBJ1-6 NA TRBV11-2 CASSPCCESPLHF TGTGCCAGCAGCCCCTGCTGCGAATCACCCCTCCACTTT
NA TRBJ2-7 NA TRBV5-1 CASSPSATYEQYF TGCGCCAGCAGCCCGTCCGCTACCTACGAGCAGTACTTC
NA TRBJ2-7 few TRBV4-3 CASSQEWRYEQYF TGCGCCAGCAGCCAAGAATGGCGGTACGAGCAGTACTTC
NA TRBJ1-1 NA TRBV6-4 CASSDKLGQAFF TGTGCCAGCAGCGACAAACTGGGGCAAGCTTTCTTT
TRBD2 TRBJ2-2 NA TRBV7-6 CASSLHQREVITGELFF TGTGCCAGCAGCTTACATCAGCGGGAGGTTATCACCGGGGAGCTGTTTTTT
TRBD1 TRBJ1-4 NA TRBV2 CASTQQGTGAEKLFF TGTGCCAGCACACAACAGGGGACAGGGGCTGAAAAACTGTTTTTT
NA TRBJ2-7 NA TRBV29-1 CSVEWGSGEQYF TGCAGCGTTGAGTGGGGCTCGGGCGAGCAGTACTTC
NA TRBJ2-7 NA TRBV28 CASTRPARDLDEQYF TGTGCCAGTACTAGACCGGCCCGGGATTTGGACGAGCAGTACTTC
TRBD1 TRBJ1-2 NA TRBV28 CASASGQGAWGYGYTF TGTGCCAGCGCCTCGGGCCAGGGGGCCTGGGGCTATGGCTACACCTTC
TRBD1 TRBJ1-2 NA TRBV19 CASSAPGTGRSGYTF TGTGCCAGTAGTGCCCCCGGGACAGGGAGATCGGGCTACACCTTC
NA TRBJ2-5 NA TRBV7-9 CASSPSSETQYF TGTGCCAGCAGCCCCTCGAGTGAGACCCAGTACTTC
NA TRBJ1-5 few TRBV18 CASSPSRDSNQPQHF TGTGCCAGCTCACCAAGCAGAGATAGCAATCAGCCCCAGCATTTT
TRBD1 TRBJ1-2 NA TRBV5-4 CASSLGGTETYGYTF TGTGCCAGCAGCTTGGGAGGGACAGAAACCTATGGCTACACCTTC
TRBD2 TRBJ2-1 NA TRBV5-1 CASSGGTSGSRAIGEQFF TGCGCCAGCAGCGGCGGGACTAGCGGGAGCAGGGCAATCGGTGAGCAGTTCTTC
NA TRBJ2-3 NA TRBV9 CASSTNQYTQYF TGTGCCAGCAGCACCAACCAATATACGCAGTATTTT
TRBD1 TRBJ2-7 NA TRBV7-8 CASSFDRGLDEQYF TGTGCCAGCAGCTTTGACAGGGGGTTGGACGAGCAGTACTTC
NA TRBJ2-3 few TRBV2 CASTNQRKNTDTQYF TGTGCCAGCACTAATCAGAGGAAGAACACAGATACGCAGTATTTT
NA TRBJ2-5 few TRBV5-4 CASSLGRMETQYF TGTGCCAGCAGCTTGGGCAGGATGGAGACCCAGTACTTC
NA TRBJ2-6 NA TRBV5-5 CASSLAVWDGANVLTF TGTGCCAGCAGCTTGGCCGTATGGGATGGGGCCAACGTCCTGACTTTC
NA TRBJ2-2 NA TRBV9 CASSPTAGTGELFF TGTGCCAGCAGCCCGACGGCGGGGACCGGGGAGCTGTTTTTT
TRBD2 TRBJ2-7 many TRBV10-1 CALGGGGAQDEQYF TGCGCCCTCGGGGGCGGGGGGGCGCAGGACGAGCAGTACTTC
TRBD2 TRBJ2-3 NA TRBV10-1 CASSRLAGATDTQYF TGCGCCAGCAGCCGACTAGCGGGGGCCACAGATACGCAGTATTTT
NA TRBJ2-4 NA TRBV7-9 CASSLDAGIFIQYF TGTGCCAGCAGCTTAGATGCAGGGATCTTCATTCAGTACTTC
NA TRBJ1-1 NA TRBV6-5 CASQVQGSFPEAFF TGTGCCAGCCAAGTACAGGGAAGCTTCCCTGAAGCTTTCTTT
NA TRBJ1-2 NA TRBV25-1 CASSGRNYGYTF TGTGCCAGCAGCGGACGGAACTATGGCTACACCTTC
NA TRBJ1-5 NA TRBV2 CASSGESGLSNQPQHF TGTGCCAGCAGTGGGGAGTCAGGCCTTAGCAATCAGCCCCAGCATTTT
NA TRBJ1-5 NA TRBV7-6 CASSLWQPQHF TGTGCCAGCAGCTTGTGGCAGCCCCAGCATTTT
NA TRBJ2-7 NA TRBV10-3 CAISGSGHTSSYEQYF TGTGCCATCAGTGGGAGCGGGCACACCTCTAGCTACGAGCAGTACTTC
NA TRBJ1-6 NA TRBV6-6 CASSRGADNSPLHF TGTGCCAGCAGTCGCGGGGCAGATAATTCACCCCTCCACTTT
TRBD2 TRBJ2-1 NA TRBV4-1 CASSLLIAGVGNEQFF TGCGCCAGCAGCCTCCTAATAGCGGGAGTAGGTAATGAGCAGTTCTTC
TRBD1 TRBJ1-3 NA TRBV7-6 CASSLVYIGQGSVDSGNTIYF TGTGCCAGCAGCTTAGTTTATATCGGACAGGGTTCGGTGGACTCTGGAAACACCATATATTTT
NA TRBJ1-1 NA TRBV2 CASRMGNTEAFF TGTGCCAGCAGAATGGGGAACACTGAAGCTTTCTTT
NA TRBJ2-7 few TRBV30 CAWSVKGPSYEQYF TGTGCCTGGAGTGTTAAGGGGCCCTCCTACGAGCAGTACTTC
NA TRBJ1-2 NA TRBV7-9 CASSLAGTRAFDGYTF TGTGCCAGCAGCTTAGCTGGGACACGGGCCTTCGATGGCTACACCTTC
NA TRBJ2-2 NA TRBV9 CASSVRGDLNTGELFF TGTGCCAGCAGCGTAAGGGGAGACCTGAACACCGGGGAGCTGTTTTTT
NA TRBJ1-5 few TRBV28 CGCGARREPQHF TGTGGTTGCGGGGCCCGACGAGAGCCCCAGCATTTT
NA TRBJ1-2 few TRBV6-5 CASTGRDQHGYTF TGTGCCAGCACCGGCAGGGATCAGCATGGCTACACCTTC
TRBD1 TRBJ1-4 NA TRBV28 CASSQTGGGEKLFF TGTGCCAGCAGCCAGACAGGGGGCGGTGAAAAACTGTTTTTT
TRBD2 TRBJ2-7 NA TRBV18 CASSVGLASVSEQYF TGTGCCAGCTCGGTGGGACTAGCGTCAGTCAGCGAGCAGTACTTC
TRBD2 TRBJ2-3 NA TRBV7-9 CASSKGLAGGIDTQYF TGTGCCAGCAGCAAGGGACTAGCGGGAGGAATAGATACGCAGTATTTT
NA TRBJ1-1 few TRBV19 CASSIGQRTEAFF TGTGCCAGTAGTATAGGACAGAGGACTGAAGCTTTCTTT
NA TRBJ2-5 NA TRBV5-6 CASSSAKGGETQYF TGTGCCAGCAGCTCCGCCAAGGGGGGTGAGACCCAGTACTTC
NA TRBJ1-4 many TRBV6-5 CASRRGWTNEKLFF TGTGCCAGCAGGAGAGGTTGGACTAATGAAAAACTGTTTTTT
NA TRBJ2-3 once TRBV11-2 CASSLEVISTDTQYF TGTGCCAGCAGCTTAGAGGTGATTAGCACAGATACGCAGTATTTT
NA TRBJ1-1 NA TRBV11-2 CASSFRFNTEAFF TGTGCCAGCAGCTTTCGTTTCAACACTGAAGCTTTCTTT
TRBD1 TRBJ2-5 NA TRBV6-6 CASTAAGTVETQYF TGTGCCAGCACCGCTGCCGGGACAGTAGAGACCCAGTACTTC
NA TRBJ2-2 NA TRBV7-9 CASSPSDSKLFF TGTGCCAGCAGCCCCTCGGATAGCAAGCTGTTTTTT
TRBD2 TRBJ2-1 NA TRBV30 CAWSVRGGRRDEQFF TGTGCCTGGAGTGTACGGGGGGGGAGAAGGGATGAGCAGTTCTTC
TRBD2 TRBJ2-5 NA TRBV7-7 CASSQGLARYQETQYF TGTGCTAGCAGCCAAGGACTAGCTAGGTACCAAGAGACCCAGTACTTC
TRBD1 TRBJ1-2 few TRBV7-2 CASRRTGNYGYTF TGTGCCAGCAGGCGGACAGGGAATTATGGCTACACCTTC